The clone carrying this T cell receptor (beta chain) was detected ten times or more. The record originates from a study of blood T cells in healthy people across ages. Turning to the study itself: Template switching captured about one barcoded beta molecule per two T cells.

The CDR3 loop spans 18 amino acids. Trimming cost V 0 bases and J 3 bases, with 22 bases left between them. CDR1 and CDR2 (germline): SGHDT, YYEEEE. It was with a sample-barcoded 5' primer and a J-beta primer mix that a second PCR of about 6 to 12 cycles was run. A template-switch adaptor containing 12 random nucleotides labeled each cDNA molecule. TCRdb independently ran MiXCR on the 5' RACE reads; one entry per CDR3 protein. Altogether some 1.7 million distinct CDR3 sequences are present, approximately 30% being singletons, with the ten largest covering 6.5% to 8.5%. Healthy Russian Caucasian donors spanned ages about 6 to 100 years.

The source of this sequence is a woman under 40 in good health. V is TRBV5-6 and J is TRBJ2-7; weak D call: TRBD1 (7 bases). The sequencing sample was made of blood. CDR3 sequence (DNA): TGTGCCAGCAGCTTGGGGCTTATAAGCAGGGGGGTAAACTACGAGCAGTACTTC. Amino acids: CASSLGLISRGVNYEQYF.